These T cell receptor beta chains were read from a single sample in a study of blood T cell repertoires in COVID-19. The protocol was immunoSEQ multiplex PCR, while the TCRdb copy is restricted to in-frame clones and leaves out a portion. The repertoire has 250,000 to 300,000 clones, almost 90% of them found once; the top ten carry about 11%. What was sequenced was peripheral blood. The receptors shown here come from a woman aged 25 to 39 with COVID-19, enrolled during active disease. The CDR3 runs from the conserved cysteine through the conserved F or W. Fields, in order: V gene, CDR3 protein.

TRBV6-1 CASSEVREGQPQHF
TRBV6-6 CASRGGGLGTDTQYF
TRBV12-3/TRBV12-4 CASTKARGRNYTF
TRBV6-5 CASKGAAAATDTQYF
TRBV4-3 CASSQDKGEQFF
TRBV27 CASSLGGSNEQYF
TRBV12-3/TRBV12-4 CASSLRDTGELFF
TRBV11-2 CASSSPGTPLRYEQYF
TRBV19 CASTSGASGKQYF
TRBV7-8 CASSLAASTGELFF
TRBV5-1 CASSFGNSYEQYF
TRBV10-1 CASSERGNYGYTF
TRBV4-2 CASSQISATEAFF
TRBV3-1/TRBV3-2 CASSPNGLESSYNEQFF
TRBV27 CASSSPGGDEQYF
TRBV5-1 CASSLRVSGLTYNEQFF
TRBV13 CASSATGTRTDTQYF
TRBV10-2 CASRASGNTIYF
TRBV4-2 CASSSGGSGGYEQYF
TRBV4-1 CASSFMGQGIGNTIYF
TRBV15 CATQTSGGRGWDTGELFF
TRBV30 CAWTGPGNTIYF
TRBV11-2 CASSPGTGLNTEAFF
TRBV30 CAWRGQGAKKLFF
TRBV9 CASSVGTGGNQPQHF
TRBV6-4 CASSWRLASNTGELFF
TRBV24-1 CATSDTPSGDSSYNEQFF
TRBV7-9 CASSLGGGPNEKLFF
TRBV10-3 CAISVDRGQETQYF
TRBV28 CASSLGDSSNEKLFF
TRBV30 CAWNGGTGGFFSYEQYF
TRBV7-9 CASSSYRDTRDTQYF
TRBV6-5 CVWGWALFIPPGF
TRBV6-5 CASSPWTGNEQFF
TRBV15 CATSRDLSGLNTGELFF
TRBV9 CASSDRDSGNTIYF
TRBV29-1 CSVVLQGTRETQYF
TRBV11-2 CASSLVSGQFF
TRBV21-1 CASTGTRADTQYF
TRBV19 CASSIAGGTYEQYF
TRBV7-9 CASSQSGQGHQPQHF
TRBV10-2 CASTRTGPGEQYF
TRBV10-3 CAAASSYEQYF